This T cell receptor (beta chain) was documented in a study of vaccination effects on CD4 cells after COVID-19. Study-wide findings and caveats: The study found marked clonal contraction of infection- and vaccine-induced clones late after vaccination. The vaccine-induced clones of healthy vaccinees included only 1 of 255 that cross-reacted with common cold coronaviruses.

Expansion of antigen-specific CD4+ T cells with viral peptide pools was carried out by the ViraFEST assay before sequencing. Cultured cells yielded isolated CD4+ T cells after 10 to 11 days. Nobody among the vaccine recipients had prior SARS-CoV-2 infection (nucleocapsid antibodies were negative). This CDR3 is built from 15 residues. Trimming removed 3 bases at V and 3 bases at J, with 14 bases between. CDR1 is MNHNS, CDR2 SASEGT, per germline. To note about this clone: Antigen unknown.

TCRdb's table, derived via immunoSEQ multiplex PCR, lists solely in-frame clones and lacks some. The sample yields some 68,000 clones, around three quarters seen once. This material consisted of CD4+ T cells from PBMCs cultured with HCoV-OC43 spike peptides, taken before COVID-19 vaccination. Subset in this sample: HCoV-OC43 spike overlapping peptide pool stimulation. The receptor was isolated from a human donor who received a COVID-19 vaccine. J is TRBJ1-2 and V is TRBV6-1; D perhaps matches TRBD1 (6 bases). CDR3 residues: CASSEGAGTYYGYTF. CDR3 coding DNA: TGTGCCAGCAGTGAGGGGGCCGGGACATACTATGGCTACACCTTC.